One and the same sample provided the 22 T cell receptor beta chains below, sequenced in a study of blood T cell repertoires in COVID-19. Here immunoSEQ multiplex PCR was the method, and the copy in TCRdb shows in-frame clones only, minus some. Among 90,000 to 100,000 clones listed, roughly 84% were seen once. The sequencing input was peripheral blood. These receptors were obtained from a man aged 65 to 85 with active or convalescent COVID-19.

The chain has TRBV2 and TRBJ1-5, with D uncertain. The CDR3 consists of 13 residues. Trimming removed 5 bases at V and 3 bases at J, with 8 bases between. Germline V gene sequence: CDR1 SNHLY, CDR2 FYNNEI. In DNA form, the CDR3 reads TGTGCCAGCAGTTGGGCCCTCAATCAGCCCCAGCATTTT. Translating gives CASSWALNQPQHF.

This chain uses TRBV28 with TRBJ1-2; D gene ambiguous. V lost 3 bases, J lost 5 bases, and 13 bases lay in between. CDR1 and CDR2 (germline): MDHEN, SYDVKM. The CDR3 totals 14 residues. CDR3: CASSLRAGLYGYTF. CDR3 DNA sequence: TGTGCCAGCAGTTTGAGGGCTGGATTGTATGGCTACACCTTC.

The chain joins TRBV29-1 to TRBJ2-5; 7 bases are shared with TRBD1. Germline V lookup: CDR1 SQVTM, CDR2 ANQGSEA. The trim removed 6 bases at V and 6 bases at J, leaving 4 bases unmatched. The CDR3 is 11 residues long. The CDR3 here is CSVNRGQTQYF. For the CDR3, the DNA is TGCAGCGTCAACAGGGGACAGACCCAGTACTTC.

This clone appeared a single time. The CDR3 loop reads CSASGAPGKSDTQYF. The DNA for the CDR3 is TGCAGTGCTAGTGGGGCCCCCGGGAAATCCGATACGCAGTATTTT. V usage is TRBV20-1 and J usage is TRBJ2-3; D may be TRBD1 or TRBD2 (5 bases each). CDR3 length: 15 residues. Per the germline V gene, CDR1 is DFQATT and CDR2 is SNEGSKA (reference sequence). V dropped 3 bases and J dropped 6 bases, with 19 bases sitting between them.

This chain links TRBV28 with TRBJ1-2; D is ambiguous. The V and J ends lost 5 bases and 6 bases respectively, with 19 bases between them. This CDR3 comprises 15 residues. The germline V gene encodes CDR1 MDHEN and CDR2 SYDVKM. CDR3 sequence reads: CASSVQSGKSHGYTF. The CDR3 coding sequence is TGTGCCAGCAGTGTCCAAAGCGGCAAGTCCCATGGCTACACCTTC.

This clone came up once. The V and J genes are TRBV28 and TRBJ1-5; tentative D call: TRBD1 (6 bases). Trimming shortened V by 2 bases and J by 5 bases, and 10 bases separated the two germline ends. Germline V gene lookup returns CDR1 MDHEN and CDR2 SYDVKM. This CDR3 has 14 amino acids. The CDR3 sequence is CASSLGGFYQPQHF. The CDR3 DNA sequence: TGTGCCAGCAGTTTAGGGGGCTTCTATCAGCCCCAGCATTTT.

V gene TRBV5-4 combines with J gene TRBJ1-1; 12 bases align to TRBD1. With 1 base clipped from V and 2 bases from J, the junction kept 6 bases outside the gene matches. CDR3 length equals 17 residues. Germline-derived CDR1 and CDR2 are SGHNT and YYREEE (reference sequence). The CDR3 here is CASSLPGTGGDNTEAFF. For the CDR3, the DNA is TGTGCCAGCAGCTTGCCGGGGACAGGGGGCGATAACACTGAAGCTTTCTTT.

As concerns this clone: Its ends do not fully match the called genes, so a read error is possible. This sample includes further DNA sequences coding for the same CDR3. This rearrangement joins TRBV2 to TRBJ1-1; D gene uncertain. Germline CDR1 is SNHLY and CDR2 is FYNNEI. This CDR3 has 13 residues. CDR3 bases: TGTGCCAGCAGCGAAGGGCTGAACACTGAAGCTTTCTTT. It codes for CASSEGLNTEAFF.

Comment on this clone: This sample includes further DNA sequences coding for the same CDR3. The chain recombines TRBV28 with TRBJ2-1; 11 nucleotides agree with TRBD2. The J segment lost 1 base and the V segment lost 2 bases, leaving 1 base of the junction unmatched. Germline CDR1 MDHEN, CDR2 SYDVKM. CDR3 length equals 16 residues. CDR3 nucleotide sequence: TGTGCCAGCAGTTTACTAGCGGGGGGTTCCTACAATGAGCAGTTCTTC. This translates into CASSLLAGGSYNEQFF.

The chain recombines TRBV28 with TRBJ1-1, with 9 bases lining up with TRBD1. Germline CDR1 MDHEN, CDR2 SYDVKM. The CDR3 sequence is 14 residues long. The ends lost 6 bases at V and 4 bases at J; junction bases unmatched: 6. For the CDR3, the DNA is TGTGCCAGCAGGGGACAGGGAACTGTCACTGAAGCTTTCTTT. Translating gives CASRGQGTVTEAFF.

The DNA of the CDR3 is TGTGCCTGGAGTGCTAGCGGGGGGAGGGAGACCCAGTACTTC. It translates to CAWSASGGRETQYF. V and J are TRBV30 and TRBJ2-5; 11 nucleotides line up with TRBD2. The CDR3 is made up of 14 amino acids. Germline-derived CDR1 and CDR2 are GTSNPN and SVGIG (reference sequence). J lost 5 bases, V lost 1 base, and 3 bases had no gene match.

The sample holds one count of this clone. The rearrangement uses TRBV7-2 and TRBJ1-4; TRBD1 aligns across 7 bases. J gave up 8 bases and V 5 bases, and 5 bases lay outside the gene matches. Germline V gene data show CDR1 as SGHTA and CDR2 as FQGNSA. The CDR3 has 13 amino acids. The CDR3 spells CASSRQGGEKLFF. CDR3 DNA sequence: TGTGCCAGCAGCCGACAGGGTGGGGAAAAACTGTTTTTT.

This clone appeared once. This chain links TRBV19 with TRBJ2-2; 10 nucleotides align to TRBD1. CDR3 length: 14 residues. Germline loops: CDR1 LNHDA, CDR2 SQIVND (reference sequence). With V trimmed by 9 bases and J by 7 bases, 8 bases remained unmatched. As DNA, the CDR3 is TGTGCCAGCCGGGAGACAGGGGGCATCGGGGAGCTGTTTTTT. Its protein product is CASRETGGIGELFF.

The chain has TRBV28 and TRBJ1-1; D is ambiguous. V gave up 3 bases and J gave up 3 bases, with 5 bases separating them. This CDR3 comprises 12 residues. CDR1 MDHEN and CDR2 SYDVKM come from the germline V gene. CDR3: CASSLAYTEAFF. The CDR3 DNA is TGTGCCAGCAGTTTGGCATACACTGAAGCTTTCTTT.

The chain has TRBV3-1 (or the pseudogene TRBV3-2) and TRBJ2-3, with 12 bases aligning to TRBD2. The germline gives CDR1 LGHDT, CDR2 YNNKEL (reference sequence). CDR3 length: 16 amino acids. The V segment lost 4 bases and the J segment 2 bases; nucleotides outside the gene matches: 4. The CDR3 region is CASSLGTSGPTDTQYF. The CDR3 DNA reads TGTGCCAGCAGCCTCGGGACTAGCGGGCCCACAGATACGCAGTATTTT.

The CDR3 sequence: CASSSSGFSYNEQFF. CDR3 sequence (DNA): TGTGCCAGCAGCTCATCAGGTTTCTCCTACAATGAGCAGTTCTTC. The chain has TRBV7-9 and TRBJ2-1; no clear D. Germline CDR1 and CDR2: SEHNR and FQNEAQ (reference sequence). The CDR3 length is 15 residues. Trimming removed 4 bases from V and 0 bases from J, with 10 bases in between.

This chain uses TRBV7-3 with TRBJ2-3, with 12 nucleotides matching TRBD2. V shed 2 bases and J 5 bases; nucleotides not matched to a gene: 8. From germline, CDR1 is SGHTA and CDR2 FQGTGA. The CDR3 covers 17 residues. The CDR3 is CASSLSASGGAKDTQYF. Written as DNA, the CDR3 is TGTGCCAGCAGCTTATCAGCTAGCGGGGGGGCCAAAGATACGCAGTATTTT.

The CDR3: CASRLQGGYGYTF. The CDR3 region has the DNA TGTGCCAGCAGACTTCAGGGGGGTTATGGCTACACCTTC. The chain joins TRBV6-5 to TRBJ1-2; 7 positions match TRBD1. Germline trimming cut 6 bases from V and 5 bases from J; bases unmatched to any gene: 6. The germline gives CDR1 MNHEY, CDR2 SVGAGI. The CDR3 is made up of 13 amino acids.

The V and J genes are TRBV4-2 and TRBJ2-7, with D maybe TRBD1 (6 bases). Per germline, CDR1 LGHNA and CDR2 YNFKEQ. V gave up 3 bases and J gave up 2 bases, with 14 bases separating them. This CDR3 region has 15 residues. CDR3 protein: CASSQRSGEPYEQYF. The CDR3 DNA reads as TGTGCCAGCAGCCAGCGATCAGGGGAGCCCTACGAGCAGTACTTC.

The chain links TRBV4-1 to TRBJ1-1; D possibly corresponds to TRBD1 (6 bases). The CDR3 has 14 residues. Trimming stripped 1 base from V and 3 bases from J, with 9 bases between. Germline V CDR1 and CDR2: MGHRA, YSYEKL. CDR3 sequence (DNA): TGCGCCAGCAGCCAAGCAGGGGATTACACTGAAGCTTTCTTT. This translates into CASSQAGDYTEAFF.

Only one count was recorded for this clone. The rearrangement uses TRBV29-1 and TRBJ2-6, with TRBD1 matching over 7 bases. Germline trimming cut 7 bases from V and 6 bases from J; bases unmatched to any gene: 6. Germline CDR1 is SQVTM and CDR2 is ANQGSEA. The CDR3 is made up of 13 amino acids. The CDR3 region has the DNA TGCAGCGCGCGACAGGGAATGGCCAACGTCCTGACTTTC. Encoded protein: CSARQGMANVLTF.

As DNA, the CDR3 is TGTGCCAGCAGCTTGTTACAGGGCCCAGATACGCAGTATTTT. Encoded protein: CASSLLQGPDTQYF. This chain uses TRBV5-4 with TRBJ2-3, with D maybe TRBD1 (6 bases). V gave up 1 base and J gave up 4 bases, with 10 bases separating them. Germline V lookup: CDR1 SGHNT, CDR2 YYREEE (reference sequence). The length of the CDR3 is 14 residues.